This T cell receptor (beta chain) is from a study of Ad26.COV2.S vaccination and SARS-CoV-2 variants. Overall study: Donor was one of the participants in the Ad26.COV2.S arm of the COV1001 trial.

From germline, CDR1 is GTSNPN and CDR2 SVGIG (reference sequence). CDR3 length: 14 residues. Trimming pared 4 bases from V and 1 base from J, leaving 13 bases between. Treatment reported: roughly 20 received Ad26.COV2.S at low or high dose, single or two shots; several received placebo; per-sample allocation not given. Samples came from day 63 after the first vaccine or placebo injection. The repertoire was sequenced with immunoSEQ multiplex PCR; TCRdb's copy has only in-frame clones and lacks some. The sample holds about 350,000 clones, around 88% seen once. The receptor's source is a person between 18 and 65 years old who received the Ad26.COV2.S COVID-19 vaccine or a placebo. Sequenced material: peripheral blood, taken in a trial of Ad26.COV2.S vaccine versus placebo. The rearrangement joins TRBV30 to TRBJ1-1; no definite D call. CDR3 protein: CAWTPGRTNTEAFF. The CDR3 DNA reads TGTGCCTGGACCCCAGGACGGACGAACACTGAAGCTTTCTTT.